The subject of this entry is one T cell receptor (beta chain). What it binds is unknown. This entry comes from a study of shared clonotypes between healthy human individuals. For genomic DNA, unsorted samples relied on around 81 million PBMCs. Study observations and caveats: Investigators expected sequencing depth to affect clonotype sharing among donors.

The table came from immunoSEQ multiplex PCR; TCRdb's copy has only in-frame clones and leaves some out. Of 450,000 to 600,000 clones in the sample, roughly 85% are singletons; the top ten hold approximately 12%. The sample consisted of PBMCs. The clonotype originates from a woman between 40 and 50 years old in good health. Some clones in this sample may be carry-over from other donors' samples.

This CDR3 reads CASSTPAGALRNTIYF. For the CDR3, the DNA is TGTGCCAGCAGCACACCGGCGGGGGCACTACGAAACACCATATATTTT. The chain couples TRBV7-7 to TRBJ1-3; D is perhaps TRBD1 (6 bases). Per the germline V gene, CDR1 is SSHAT and CDR2 is FNYEAQ (reference sequence). Trimming removed 5 bases at V and 5 bases at J, with 19 bases between. This CDR3 comprises 16 residues.